Listed below are T cell receptor beta chains from one sample, sequenced in a study of T cells in Graves' hyperthyroidism and ophthalmopathy. TCRdb passed the multiplex PCR reads through MiXCR, listing each CDR3 protein once. There are around 250,000 distinct CDR3 sequences in the sample; roughly 15% occur only once, and roughly 15% lies in the top ten. The sample comprised blood. Receptor source: a woman between 35 and 50 years old with Graves' hyperthyroidism that later progressed to Graves' ophthalmopathy. The CDR3 runs from the conserved cysteine through the conserved F or W. The D gene is left open where the match is weak. Rows give clone size only sometimes, using once, few, many, or a class for an expanded clone.

size	D	V	J	DNA	CDR3
many	.	TRBV20-1	TRBJ1-1	TGCAGTGCTAGAGATGGCTCTCCACAGGGCCTAACTGAAGCTTTCTTT	CSARDGSPQGLTEAFF
many	.	TRBV12-5	TRBJ2-3	TGTGCTAGTGGTTTATCGCCCAAAGAATCCCCAGCTAGCACAGATACGCAGTATTTT	CASGLSPKESPASTDTQYF
many	TRBD2	TRBV12-3/TRBV12-4	TRBJ2-1	TGTGCCAGCAGTTTTCGCACTAGCGGGAGGGATGAGCAGTTCTTC	CASSFRTSGRDEQFF
few	.	TRBV5-8	TRBJ2-5	TGTGCCAGCAGCTTGGACCCAACCCAAGAGACCCAGTACTTC	CASSLDPTQETQYF
many	TRBD2	TRBV7-3	TRBJ2-2	TGTGCCAGCAGCCTGATGACTAGCGGATCCACCGGGGAGCTGTTTTTT	CASSLMTSGSTGELFF
many	.	TRBV6-1	TRBJ1-1	TGTGCCAGCAGGCGCGAGGGTGAAGCTTTCTTT	CASRREGEAFF
many	TRBD2	TRBV11-2	TRBJ2-2	TGTGCCAGCAGCTTAGCGGGAGGAGTCACCGGGGAGCTGTTTTTT	CASSLAGGVTGELFF
few	.	TRBV28	TRBJ1-5	TGTGCCAGCAGTTTATACTTCTCTAGCAATCAGCCCCAGCATTTT	CASSLYFSSNQPQHF
many	TRBD2	TRBV9	TRBJ2-1	TGTGCCAGCAGCGTAGGCGGAGCGGGAGTAAGCTCCTACAATGAGCAGTTCTTC	CASSVGGAGVSSYNEQFF
many	TRBD2	TRBV5-1	TRBJ2-7	TGCGCCAGCACTAGACTAGCGGGGGCCCACGAGCAGTACTTC	CASTRLAGAHEQYF
few	.	TRBV9	TRBJ2-3	TGTGCCAGCAGCGTAGACCGGGGGCTCACAGATACGCAGTATTTT	CASSVDRGLTDTQYF
many	.	TRBV7-9	TRBJ2-7	TGTGCCAGCAGAGACAAGAGGGGCCACGAGCAGTACTTC	CASRDKRGHEQYF
.	TRBD1	TRBV28	TRBJ1-1	TGTGCCACCAGGAGGTTGGCAGGGCGGGACAGGACTGAAGCTTTCTTT	CATRRLAGRDRTEAFF
many	.	TRBV28	TRBJ2-7	TGTGCCAGCAGTTTTGATATCGGTGGCAGCCGCTCCTCCTACGAGCAGTACTTC	CASSFDIGGSRSSYEQYF
many	TRBD2	TRBV12-3/TRBV12-4	TRBJ2-7	TGTGCCAGCAGTTCCTGGAGCGGGAGGCTAGACGAGCAGTACTTC	CASSSWSGRLDEQYF
many	.	TRBV5-1	TRBJ1-1	TGCGCCAGCAGTATAGACAGATTGAACACTGAAGCTTTCTTT	CASSIDRLNTEAFF
many	.	TRBV5-5	TRBJ2-7	TGTGCCAGCACCAGAGGGTACGACTCCTACGAGCAGTACTTC	CASTRGYDSYEQYF
many	TRBD2	TRBV7-9	TRBJ2-1	TGTGCCAGCAGCCACAGCGGGGTTTCCTACAATGAGCAGTTCTTC	CASSHSGVSYNEQFF
many	.	TRBV3-1	TRBJ1-5	TGTGCCAGCAGCCCGAGGGGGGGCCTGGGTCAGCCCCAGCATTTT	CASSPRGGLGQPQHF
many	TRBD2	TRBV7-9	TRBJ2-1	TGTGCCAGCAGCCGCGGGACTAGCGGGACTCCATACAATGAGCAGTTCTTC	CASSRGTSGTPYNEQFF
few	.	TRBV25-1	TRBJ2-7	TGTGCCAGCAGTGCCCCGGGGGGCTACTACGAGCAGTACTTC	CASSAPGGYYEQYF
many	TRBD2	TRBV28	TRBJ2-7	TGTGCCAGCACCCCAGGGGCGGGGGGAGGCTTGGAGCAGTACTTC	CASTPGAGGGLEQYF
many	.	TRBV6-1	TRBJ2-7	TGTGCCAGCAGTTACCAGGAGGGCCCCTACGAGCAGTACTTC	CASSYQEGPYEQYF
.	.	TRBV27	TRBJ1-5	TGTGCCAGCAGTCCCCGGGCCATCACAGGAGAGCAGCCCCAGCATTTT	CASSPRAITGEQPQHF
many	.	TRBV28	TRBJ1-3	TGTGCCAGCAGCCCCGTGGGCCCTTCTGGAAACACCATATATTTT	CASSPVGPSGNTIYF
many	TRBD1	TRBV5-1	TRBJ2-7	TGCGCCAGCAGCTTAACCGGGACAGCTTACGAGCAGTACTTC	CASSLTGTAYEQYF
.	.	TRBV6-2/TRBV6-3	TRBJ1-5	TGTGCCAGCAGTTCTTACCAAGGTAGCAATCAGCCCCAGCATTTT	CASSSYQGSNQPQHF
.	TRBD2	TRBV25-1	TRBJ2-3	TGTGCCAGCAGTGAAAATTATTGGGGAGGGGATACGCAGTATTTT	CASSENYWGGDTQYF
many	TRBD1	TRBV2	TRBJ1-3	TGTGCCAGCACCCTGGGAGGGACAGCTGGAAACACCATATATTTT	CASTLGGTAGNTIYF
many	.	TRBV18	TRBJ1-1	TGTGCCAGCTCACCATACTGTAGAGGACACCCTAACACTGAAGCTTTCTTT	CASSPYCRGHPNTEAFF
many	TRBD1	TRBV5-1	TRBJ1-2	TGCGCCAGCAGCCCGGGACAGCCCTATGGCTACACCTTC	CASSPGQPYGYTF
many	.	TRBV29-1	TRBJ2-5	TGCAGCGTGGCGGCGCAGGGACAAGAGACCCAGTACTTC	CSVAAQGQETQYF
.	.	TRBV6-1	TRBJ2-1	TGTGCCAGCAGTTCCGGGAAGCTCAATGAGCAGTTCTTC	CASSSGKLNEQFF
.	.	TRBV7-9	TRBJ1-1	TGTGCCAGCATCCCCGTCGTTACGACGGGTGAAGCTTTCTTT	CASIPVVTTGEAFF
many	.	TRBV2	TRBJ2-7	TGTGCCAGCACCCTTGTAGGACTGAACTCCTACGAGCAGTACTTC	CASTLVGLNSYEQYF
many	TRBD2	TRBV20-1	TRBJ2-3	TGCAGTGCTAGCGGACGACTAGCGGGAGGGTCGAAAACGCAGTATTTT	CSASGRLAGGSKTQYF
many	.	TRBV3-1	TRBJ2-1	TGTGCCAGCAGCAGGCACTCCTACAATGAGCAGTTCTTC	CASSRHSYNEQFF
many	TRBD1	TRBV27	TRBJ2-1	TGTGCCAGCAGTTTATCAAGCGGATGGTGGGTCGGGACAGGGGGCGATGAGCAGTTCTTC	CASSLSSGWWVGTGGDEQFF
many	.	TRBV4-1	TRBJ1-3	TGCGCCAGCAGCCCAGGGAGCTACTCTGGAAACACCATATATTTT	CASSPGSYSGNTIYF
many	.	TRBV5-6	TRBJ2-7	TGTGCCAGCAGCTTGTTCGCGGTCTCCTACGAGCAGTACTTC	CASSLFAVSYEQYF
many	TRBD1	TRBV6-1	TRBJ2-5	TGTGCCAGCTGCTTTGGGACAGGGGAAGAGACCCAGTACTTC	CASCFGTGEETQYF